The entry below gives a single T cell receptor (beta chain) sequence along with its context. Enrollment of patients from Seattle took place during active infection, with longitudinal follow-up. This specimen comes from a study of blood T cell repertoires in COVID-19. Study in general: Donors in the United States, Italy and Spain gave samples during acute or convalescent COVID-19.

CDR3 size: 15 residues. CDR1 is SGHRS, CDR2 YFSETQ, per germline. Trimming cost V 4 bases and J 2 bases, with 15 bases left between them. Assay: immunoSEQ multiplex PCR; the TCRdb copy retains only in-frame clones and omits some. The sample shows a few hundred thousand clones, approximately 90% of them seen only once. The sequence was collected from a woman aged 55-69 years with COVID-19, enrolled during active disease. This chain uses TRBV5-1 with TRBJ2-5; D is possibly TRBD1 (5 bases). Sample: peripheral blood. This CDR3 reads CASSQGVGIQETQYF. The CDR3 nucleotides read TGCGCCAGCAGCCAAGGGGTAGGCATACAAGAGACCCAGTACTTC.